Listed here are 25 T cell receptor beta chains from one sample, sequenced in a study of blood T cell repertoires in COVID-19. Sequenced by immunoSEQ multiplex PCR; TCRdb stores in-frame clones only, minus some. This table holds over 150,000 clones, roughly 90% found once. Sequencing was done on a sample of peripheral blood. The origin of the receptors is a woman aged 55-69 years who had recovered from COVID-19.

A remark on this clone: Different DNA sequences within this sample yield the same CDR3. The chain uses TRBV29-1 and TRBJ1-1; D unresolved. Germline V lookup: CDR1 SQVTM, CDR2 ANQGSEA. The V end lost 4 bases, the J end lost 1 base, and 7 bases lay between the germline ends. This CDR3 comprises 12 residues. The CDR3, as DNA: TGCAGCGTTGTCGGCGGGAACACTGAAGCTTTCTTT. This translates into CSVVGGNTEAFF.

The chain carries TRBV2 and TRBJ2-7; tentative D call: TRBD2 (6 bases). This CDR3 region has 13 residues. The germline V gene has CDR1 SNHLY and CDR2 FYNNEI. The ends were cut back, 6 bases at V and 0 bases at J, with 9 bases in the middle. The CDR3 nucleotides read TGTGCCAGCAGGAGGGACTTCTCCTACGAGCAGTACTTC. Protein: CASRRDFSYEQYF.

This clone was seen a single time. This chain uses TRBV14 with TRBJ1-6; possibly TRBD1 for D (6 bases). CDR1 and CDR2 (germline): SGHDN, FVKESK. CDR3 length equals 15 residues. V was clipped by 1 base and J by 7 bases, with 11 bases between them. CDR3 bases: TGTGCCAGCAGCCAAGTAGGGGGTGGGAATTCACCCCTCCACTTT. Residues: CASSQVGGGNSPLHF.

The chain uses TRBV5-1 and TRBJ2-7, with a tentative D call TRBD2 (5 bases). This CDR3 comprises 15 residues. CDR1 SGHRS and CDR2 YFSETQ come from the germline V gene. Between the trimmed V and J ends, which lost 2 bases and 0 bases, there was a span of 12 bases. This CDR3 is CASSLGLTSSYEQYF. The CDR3 DNA reads as TGCGCCAGCAGCTTAGGACTGACGAGCTCCTACGAGCAGTACTTC.

A single count supports this clone. The chain employs TRBV28 and TRBJ1-2, with 7 bases that match TRBD1. Unmatched junction bases numbered 5, after V lost 6 bases and J lost 4 bases. Germline CDR1 is MDHEN and CDR2 is SYDVKM. This CDR3 has 13 residues. The CDR3 sequence is CASSPDRLYGYTF. For the CDR3, the DNA is TGTGCCAGCAGCCCGGACAGGCTCTATGGCTACACCTTC.

The rearrangement uses TRBV28 and TRBJ1-1, with D perhaps TRBD1 (5 bases). Trimming pared 8 bases from V and 4 bases from J, leaving 23 bases between. This CDR3 comprises 16 residues. Germline-derived CDR1 and CDR2 are MDHEN and SYDVKM. CDR3 in amino acids: CASALQARAFGTEAFF. In DNA form, the CDR3 reads TGTGCCAGCGCTTTACAGGCCCGAGCATTCGGCACTGAAGCTTTCTTT.

This sequence joins TRBV10-3 and TRBJ2-1; tentatively, D is TRBD2 (5 bases). Trimming stripped 8 bases from V and 4 bases from J, with 12 bases between. CDR3 size: 13 residues. The germline V gene encodes CDR1 ENHRY and CDR2 SYGVKD. The CDR3 coding sequence is TGTGCCATCTCCCCGGACTCTTACAATGAGCAGTTCTTC. It encodes CAISPDSYNEQFF.

The rearrangement joins TRBV30 to TRBJ1-2; tentatively, D is TRBD1 (5 bases). CDR1 and CDR2 (germline): GTSNPN, SVGIG (reference sequence). V gave up 2 bases and J gave up 4 bases, with 17 bases separating them. This CDR3 comprises 15 residues. CDR3 nucleotides: TGTGCCTGGAGTCCCTATCAACAGGCTTTCTATGGCTACACCTTC. Its translation is CAWSPYQQAFYGYTF.

V is TRBV7-3 and J is TRBJ2-2, with D possibly TRBD1 on 5 matching bases. Germline loops: CDR1 SGHTA, CDR2 FQGTGA. CDR3 length: 14 residues. V lost 7 bases to trimming and J lost 2 bases, with 11 bases between them. CDR3 bases: TGTGCCAGCAAGTCCCAGGGAAACACCGGGGAGCTGTTTTTT. Protein: CASKSQGNTGELFF.

The gene calls are TRBV24-1 and TRBJ2-2; D is unclear. The ends were cut back, 1 base at V and 6 bases at J, with 11 bases in the middle. This CDR3 region has 15 residues. The germline V gene has CDR1 KGHDR and CDR2 SFDVKD. The CDR3 bases are TGTGCCACCAGTGATTTAACGACACGTCCCGGGGAGCTGTTTTTT. Translated, it gives CATSDLTTRPGELFF.

The V call is TRBV24-1, the J call TRBJ2-3, with 9 bases fitting TRBD2. This CDR3 has 16 residues. J lost 4 bases, V lost 4 bases, and 8 bases had no gene match. The V gene's germline CDR1 is KGHDR and CDR2 SFDVKD. CDR3 loop: CATSEVGRGGPDTQYF. For the CDR3, the DNA is TGTGCCACCAGTGAAGTAGGGCGGGGGGGGCCAGATACGCAGTATTTT.

The genes are TRBV24-1 and TRBJ2-2; 8 positions agree with TRBD1. Germline CDR1 KGHDR, CDR2 SFDVKD. The CDR3 runs to 16 residues. After removal of 2 bases from V and 1 base from J, the junction contained 2 bases not matched to a gene. CDR3 bases: TGTGCCACCAGTGATTCTGGGACAGGGAACACCGGGGAGCTGTTTTTT. It yields the protein CATSDSGTGNTGELFF.

This clone was picked up one time. This rearrangement joins TRBV5-1 to TRBJ1-1, with 8 bases matching TRBD1. Trimming at V came to 0 bases and at J to 1 base, leaving 2 bases not matched to a gene. Germline V gives CDR1 SGHRS, CDR2 YFSETQ. The CDR3 is made up of 15 amino acids. The DNA for the CDR3 is TGCGCCAGCAGCTTGGTGCAGGGGGCGAACACTGAAGCTTTCTTT. As protein: CASSLVQGANTEAFF.

The gene calls are TRBV5-1 and TRBJ2-2; maybe TRBD1 (5 bases). This CDR3 region has 16 residues. Trimming removed 4 bases from V and 3 bases from J, with 16 bases in between. The germline gives CDR1 SGHRS, CDR2 YFSETQ. The CDR3 nucleotides are TGCGCCAGCAGCCGTGGGATGGACACCTACACCGGGGAGCTGTTTTTT. It specifies CASSRGMDTYTGELFF.

The chain is built from TRBV27 and TRBJ2-7; 9 bases are shared with TRBD2. Per the germline V gene, CDR1 is MNHEY and CDR2 is SMNVEV (reference sequence). The CDR3 covers 16 residues. V trimming: 3 bases; J trimming: 3 bases; junction bases outside the gene matches: 9. CDR3 in DNA: TGTGCCAGCAGTTTTGTAGCGGGGGCCCCATACTACGAGCAGTACTTC. This encodes CASSFVAGAPYYEQYF.

The rearrangement links TRBV19 to TRBJ1-5; maybe TRBD1 (6 bases). The CDR3 is 17 residues long. CDR1 and CDR2 from the germline V gene are LNHDA and SQIVND (reference sequence). Trimming shortened V by 4 bases and J by 5 bases, and 21 bases separated the two germline ends. CDR3 protein: CASSTDSPEQWHQPQHF. The CDR3 nucleotides are TGTGCCAGTAGTACGGACAGTCCGGAACAATGGCATCAGCCCCAGCATTTT.

This chain joins TRBV2 and TRBJ2-7; 7 positions match TRBD1. The CDR3 totals 14 residues. CDR1 SNHLY and CDR2 FYNNEI come from the germline V gene. J lost 4 bases, V lost 5 bases, and 8 bases had no gene match. CDR3 sequence: CASSTPRQGYEQYF. CDR3 DNA: TGTGCCAGCAGTACACCCAGACAGGGTTACGAGCAGTACTTC.

This chain uses TRBV11-2 with TRBJ2-7, with D possibly TRBD1 on 5 matching bases. V was pared by 5 bases and J by 4 bases, with 9 bases between. The CDR3 totals 12 residues. The germline gives CDR1 SGHAT, CDR2 FQNNGV. The CDR3 reads CASSKQAYEQYF. The CDR3 region has the DNA TGTGCCAGCAGCAAACAGGCATACGAGCAGTACTTC.

J is TRBJ1-2 and V is TRBV28; D uncertain. The CDR3 totals 11 residues. CDR1 and CDR2 from the germline V gene are MDHEN and SYDVKM. V was clipped by 7 bases and J by 8 bases, with 11 bases between them. Here the CDR3 reads CASTSTRGYTF. CDR3 bases: TGTGCCAGCACCAGCACGCGGGGCTACACCTTC.

The rearrangement links TRBV29-1 to TRBJ1-4; 9 bases agree with TRBD1. V gave up 7 bases and J gave up 1 base; unmatched junction bases: 1. The CDR3 runs 13 residues. Germline-derived CDR1 and CDR2 are SQVTM and ANQGSEA. The CDR3 protein is CSATGGTNEKLFF. Here the CDR3 DNA reads TGCAGCGCGACAGGGGGAACTAATGAAAAACTGTTTTTT.

CDR3 coding DNA: TGCGCCAGCAGCCAAGCCGGAACAGGGGGCTTTGAAAAACTGTTTTTT. Encoded protein: CASSQAGTGGFEKLFF. The chain links TRBV4-3 to TRBJ1-4, with 9 bases identical to TRBD1. Looked up from germline, CDR1 is LGHNA and CDR2 is YSLEER. V shed 1 base, J shed 7 bases, and the junction held 7 bases outside the gene matches. This CDR3 has 16 amino acids.

V usage is TRBV2 and J usage is TRBJ2-1; 9 positions match TRBD1. The V gene end was trimmed by 6 bases and the J gene end by 3 bases; junction bases not matched to a gene: 6. Germline V lookup: CDR1 SNHLY, CDR2 FYNNEI. The CDR3 is 15 amino acids. As DNA, the CDR3 is TGTGCCAGCAGACCCGGGACAGGGAACTACAATGAGCAGTTCTTC. It encodes CASRPGTGNYNEQFF.

The genes are TRBV29-1 and TRBJ1-5; 7 bases map to TRBD1. The CDR3 sequence is 14 residues long. Germline V gives CDR1 SQVTM, CDR2 ANQGSEA. V dropped 6 bases and J dropped 0; count of bases not matched to a gene: 5. The DNA for the CDR3 is TGCAGCGTGACGACAGGGAATAGCAATCAGCCCCAGCATTTT. Translation: CSVTTGNSNQPQHF.

The chain recombines TRBV5-1 with TRBJ1-1, with 12 bases identical to TRBD1. V shed 3 bases and J 3 bases; nucleotides not matched to a gene: 15. The length of the CDR3 is 19 residues. The germline V gene has CDR1 SGHRS and CDR2 YFSETQ. Here the CDR3 DNA reads TGCGCCAGCAGCTCGGCCTGGGACAGGGGGCTGGTGGTGGACACTGAAGCTTTCTTT. Translated, it gives CASSSAWDRGLVVDTEAFF.

The chain carries TRBV18 and TRBJ2-5; possible D gene TRBD2, 6 bases. In germline, CDR1 is KGHSH, CDR2 LQKENI. V lost 2 bases and J 4 bases, leaving 11 bases between the germline ends. The CDR3 contains 14 residues. CDR3 DNA sequence: TGTGCCAGCTCACCATCGTTCGGGAGAGAGACCCAGTACTTC. This translates into CASSPSFGRETQYF. Looking up the rest from reference TRBV18 and TRBJ2-5 gives the full variable domain: NAGVMQNPRHLVRRRGQEARLRCSPMKGHSHVYWYRQLPEEGLKFMVYLQKENIIDESGMPKERFSAEFPKEGPSILRIQQVVRGDSAAYFCASSPSFGRETQYFGPGTRLLVL.